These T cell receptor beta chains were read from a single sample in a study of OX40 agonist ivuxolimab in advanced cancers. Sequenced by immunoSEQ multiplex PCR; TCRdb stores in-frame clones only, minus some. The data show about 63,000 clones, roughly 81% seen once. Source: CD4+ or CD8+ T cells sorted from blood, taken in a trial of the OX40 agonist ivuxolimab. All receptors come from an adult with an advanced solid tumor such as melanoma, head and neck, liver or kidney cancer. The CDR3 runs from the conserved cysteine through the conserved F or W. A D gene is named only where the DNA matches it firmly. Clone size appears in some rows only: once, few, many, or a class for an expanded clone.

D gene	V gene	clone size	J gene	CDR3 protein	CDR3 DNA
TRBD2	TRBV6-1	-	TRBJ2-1	CASSELLAGGYNEQFF	TGTGCCAGCAGTGAATTGCTCGCGGGAGGATACAATGAGCAGTTCTTC
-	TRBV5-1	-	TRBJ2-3	CASSFSINTDTQYF	TGCGCCAGCAGTTTCTCCATTAACACAGATACGCAGTATTTT
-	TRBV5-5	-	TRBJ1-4	CASSSVLGINEKLFF	TGTGCCAGCAGCTCAGTCCTTGGGATCAATGAAAAACTGTTTTTT
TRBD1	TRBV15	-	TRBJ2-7	CATSRGGQLSYEQYF	TGTGCCACCAGCAGAGGGGGACAGCTTTCCTACGAGCAGTACTTC
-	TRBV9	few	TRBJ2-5	CASSGRYGGETQYF	TGTGCCAGCAGCGGGAGATACGGGGGCGAGACCCAGTACTTC
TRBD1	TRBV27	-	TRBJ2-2	CASRSLDRGRTELFF	TGTGCCAGCAGGTCACTAGACAGGGGCCGTACGGAGCTGTTTTTT
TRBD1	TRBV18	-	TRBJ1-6	CASSPQGAGNSPLHF	TGTGCCAGCTCGCCGCAGGGGGCTGGTAATTCACCCCTCCACTTT
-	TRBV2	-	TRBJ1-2	CASIRGLGTLSNYGYTF	TGTGCCAGCATTCGGGGGCTGGGTACCTTATCTAACTATGGCTACACCTTC
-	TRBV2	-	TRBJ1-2	CASTSEGYGGYTF	TGTGCCAGCACATCAGAGGGATACGGTGGCTACACCTTC
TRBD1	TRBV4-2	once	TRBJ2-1	CASSQSAPPTGVNEQFF	TGTGCCAGCAGCCAATCTGCCCCTCCGACAGGGGTCAATGAGCAGTTCTTC
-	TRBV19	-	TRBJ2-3	CASSMNRGSADTQYF	TGTGCCAGTAGTATGAACCGGGGATCTGCAGATACGCAGTATTTT